This T cell receptor beta chain appears in the sequencing data of a study of shared clonotypes between healthy human individuals. On this clone itself: What it binds is not known. The junction shows a germline mismatch at one end, possibly a read error.

Regarding the study as a whole: Memory subsets generally showed smaller estimated richness than naive subsets did.

Clones were read by immunoSEQ multiplex PCR, and TCRdb kept only the in-frame ones, dropping some. The data hold about 1.4 million clones, with roughly 96% observed a single time. The CDR3 covers 11 residues. Germline-derived CDR1 and CDR2 are SGHDT and YYEEEE. The chain has TRBV5-6 and TRBJ1-4, with D tentatively TRBD1 (5 bases). The TCR comes from a young man in good health. Sequencing used naive CD4+ T cells sorted from blood. Subset denoted: CD45RA+ positively selected. The CDR3 reads CASSSPGTDLF. CDR3 DNA: TGTGCCAGCAGCAGCCCGGGGACCGATCTTTTT.